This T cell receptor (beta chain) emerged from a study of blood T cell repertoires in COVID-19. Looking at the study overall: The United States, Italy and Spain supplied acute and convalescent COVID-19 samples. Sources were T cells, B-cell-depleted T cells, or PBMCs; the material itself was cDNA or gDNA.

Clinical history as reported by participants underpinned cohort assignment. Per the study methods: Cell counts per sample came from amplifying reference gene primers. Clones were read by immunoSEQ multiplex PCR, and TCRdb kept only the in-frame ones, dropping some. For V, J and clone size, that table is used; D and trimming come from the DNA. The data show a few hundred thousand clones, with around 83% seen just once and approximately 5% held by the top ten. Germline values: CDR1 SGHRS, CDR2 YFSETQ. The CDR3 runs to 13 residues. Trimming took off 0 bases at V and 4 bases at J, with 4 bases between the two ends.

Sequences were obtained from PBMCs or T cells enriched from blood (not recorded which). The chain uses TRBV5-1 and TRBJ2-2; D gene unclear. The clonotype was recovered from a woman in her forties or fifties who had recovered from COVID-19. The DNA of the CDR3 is TGCGCCAGCAGCTTGGCTAGCACCGGGGAGCTGTTTTTT. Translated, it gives CASSLASTGELFF. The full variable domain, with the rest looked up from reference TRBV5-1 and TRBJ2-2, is KAGVTQTPRYLIKTRGQQVTLSCSPISGHRSVSWYQQTPGQGLQFLFEYFSETQRNKGNFPGRFSGRQFSNSRSEMNVSTLELGDSALYLCASSLASTGELFFGEGSRLTVL.